This T cell receptor (beta chain) was observed in a study of cytomegalovirus exposure and HLA in healthy donors. Study results and caveats: Excluded were some V segments that proved indistinguishable, including TRBV6-2 and TRBV6-3. Clonal expansion was found to be greater in HLA-associated TCR beta chains than in equally common others in a later analysis.

Healthy bone marrow donors supplied every sample. Use of 60 Vbeta and 13 Jbeta primers characterized the PCR. Profiled with immunoSEQ multiplex PCR; TCRdb holds only in-frame clones, not every one. The sample shows around 120,000 clones, 81% of them seen only once. As to this clone: Its antigen is unknown.

Germline CDR1 MDHEN, CDR2 SYDVKM. This CDR3 is 14 amino acids long. Trimming removed 3 bases at V and 7 bases at J, with 13 bases between. The TCR sequence derives from a young woman in good health and CMV-seronegative. The chain has TRBV28 and TRBJ2-4, with D possibly TRBD2 on 6 matching bases. The specimen sequenced was PBMCs. DNA of the CDR3: TGTGCCAGCAGTTTTAGAGGGGCGGGGAACATTCAGTACTTC. Translating gives CASSFRGAGNIQYF.